This T cell receptor beta chain appears in the sequencing data of a study of cytomegalovirus exposure and HLA in healthy donors. Study background: Unique TCRs from HLA-typed donors, 80 million to 90 million of them, were held in an early data release.

Study findings and constraints: HLA restriction was apparent for most CMV-associated TCR beta chains in a later analysis. A later analysis showed TCR association rates differing by HLA locus, peaking at DRB1 and lowest at HLA-C. Most subjects' HLA-A and HLA-B alleles were reportedly predicted from TCR beta sequences.

Regarding this clone: Antigen unknown.

CDR1 and CDR2 (germline): MNHEY, SVGAGI. The CDR3 is made up of 14 amino acids. Trimming pared 0 bases from V and 7 bases from J, leaving 10 bases between. The PCR was carried out with 60 Vbeta primers and 13 Jbeta primers. The assay was immunoSEQ multiplex PCR, and TCRdb's table has in-frame clones only and misses some. This listing includes some 60,000 clones. Sample: PBMCs. J is TRBJ2-1 and V is TRBV6-5; TRBD2 might be the D (6 bases). This TCR was sampled from a male donor in good health and CMV-seronegative. CDR3 nucleotide sequence: TGTGCCAGCAGTTACTCGAACGCGGGGAATGAGCAGTTCTTC. Protein product: CASSYSNAGNEQFF.